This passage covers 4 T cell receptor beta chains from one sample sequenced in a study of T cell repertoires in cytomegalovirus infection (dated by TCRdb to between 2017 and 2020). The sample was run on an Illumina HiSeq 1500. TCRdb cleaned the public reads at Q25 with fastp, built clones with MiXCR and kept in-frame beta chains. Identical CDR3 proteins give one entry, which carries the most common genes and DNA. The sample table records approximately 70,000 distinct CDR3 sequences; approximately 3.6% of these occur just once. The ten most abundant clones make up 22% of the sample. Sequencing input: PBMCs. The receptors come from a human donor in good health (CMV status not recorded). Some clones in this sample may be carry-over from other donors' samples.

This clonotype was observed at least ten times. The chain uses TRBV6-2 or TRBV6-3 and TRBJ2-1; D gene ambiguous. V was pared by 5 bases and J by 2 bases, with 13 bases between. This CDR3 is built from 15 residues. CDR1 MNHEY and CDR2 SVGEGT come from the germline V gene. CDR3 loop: CASSPRAITYNEQFF. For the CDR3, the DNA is TGTGCCAGCAGTCCCCGGGCCATTACCTACAATGAGCAGTTCTTC.

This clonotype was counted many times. The CDR3 protein is CASSLSRVGQYF. The CDR3 bases are TGTGCCAGCAGTTTATCGAGGGTCGGGCAGTACTTC. The rearrangement uses TRBV28 and TRBJ2-7; possibly TRBD2 for D (5 bases). The CDR3 runs 12 residues. Germline V gene data show CDR1 as MDHEN and CDR2 as SYDVKM. Trimming took 1 base from V and 9 from J, leaving 10 bases between them.

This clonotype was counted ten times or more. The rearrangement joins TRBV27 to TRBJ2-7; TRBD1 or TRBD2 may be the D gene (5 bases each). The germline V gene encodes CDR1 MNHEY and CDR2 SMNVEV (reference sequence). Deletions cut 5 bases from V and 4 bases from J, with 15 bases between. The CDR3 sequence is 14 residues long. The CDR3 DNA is TGTGCCAGCAGTCCCCCGGGACCAGCTTACGAGCAGTACTTC. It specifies CASSPPGPAYEQYF.

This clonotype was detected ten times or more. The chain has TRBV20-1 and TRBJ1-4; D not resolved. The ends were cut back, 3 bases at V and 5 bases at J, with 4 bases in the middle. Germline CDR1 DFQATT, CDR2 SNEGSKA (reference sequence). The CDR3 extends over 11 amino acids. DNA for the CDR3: TGCAGTGCTAGTAGGAATGAAAAACTGTTTTTT. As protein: CSASRNEKLFF.